Included here is one T cell receptor beta chain sequence, with context. This record belongs to a study of blood T cell repertoires in COVID-19. Assay used: immunoSEQ multiplex PCR; TCRdb lists only in-frame clones, some missing. The sample contains 200,000 or so clones, over 80% of which appear only once. The CDR3 contains 21 residues. Trimming cost V 0 bases and J 3 bases; bases outside gene matches: 16. The germline CDR1 and CDR2 sequences are LGHNA and YNFKEQ. This chain joins TRBV4-2 and TRBJ2-7; 14 bases are shared with TRBD2. The sequencing sample was made of peripheral blood. The TCR originated in a man aged 25 to 40 with COVID-19, enrolled during active disease. CDR3 nucleotide sequence: TGTGCCAGCAGCCAAGATAAGCTACTTCCCGGGACTAGCGGGGGCCTCTACGAGCAGTACTTC. This translates into CASSQDKLLPGTSGGLYEQYF.